The 4 T cell receptor beta chains given below trace back to one sample, sequenced in a study of control samples from healthy donors and cancer patients. This table comes from immunoSEQ multiplex PCR, and its TCRdb copy is limited to in-frame clones, with some not included. The repertoire consists of 170,000 or so clones, with approximately 94% occurring once and the leading ten covering more than 1.1%. The sample consisted of blood. These receptors all stem from a woman younger than 35 in good health.

A single count supports this clone. The rearrangement links TRBV29-1 to TRBJ2-7; 7 bases fit TRBD1. This CDR3 is built from 14 residues. Unmatched junction bases numbered 9, after V lost 6 bases and J lost 1 base. The germline CDR1 and CDR2 sequences are SQVTM and ANQGSEA. CDR3 amino acids: CSVGRTGDSYEQYF. The DNA of the CDR3 is TGCAGCGTGGGTCGGACAGGCGATTCCTACGAGCAGTACTTC.

The sample holds a few counts of this clone. CDR3 DNA: TGCGCCAGCAGCCAAGATGGTAGGTCCTTGAACACTGAAGCTTTCTTT. As protein: CASSQDGRSLNTEAFF. The V call is TRBV4-1, the J call TRBJ1-1; D unclear. CDR3 size: 16 residues. The V end lost 0 bases, the J end lost 0 bases, and 11 bases lay between the germline ends. Germline V gives CDR1 MGHRA, CDR2 YSYEKL.

This chain joins TRBV6-5 and TRBJ1-4, with 9 bases identical to TRBD1. There are 16 residues in the CDR3. Germline V gene lookup returns CDR1 MNHEY and CDR2 SVGAGI. Trimming cost V 6 bases and J 8 bases; bases outside gene matches: 13. CDR3 nucleotides: TGTGCCAGCAGCTACAGGTCGGGACAGGGTGGAGAAAAACTGTTTTTT. Protein sequence: CASSYRSGQGGEKLFF.

The CDR3 protein is CASTTPGRLGNEQFF. The DNA of the CDR3 is TGTGCCAGCACCACCCCGGGACGGCTAGGGAATGAGCAGTTCTTC. The gene calls are TRBV7-2 and TRBJ2-1, with D perhaps given as TRBD1 or TRBD2 (5 bases each). V was cut by 7 bases and J by 7 bases, with 20 bases left in between. This CDR3 is 15 amino acids long. In germline, CDR1 is SGHTA, CDR2 FQGNSA.